The source of this T cell receptor beta chain is a study of cytomegalovirus exposure and HLA in healthy donors (dated by TCRdb to about 2017). About the study as a whole: An earlier analysis of about 560 of the donors reported about 280 Gb of sequence data and 95 million to 120 million unique TCR beta sequences obtained from approximately 180 million T cells. An early release covering about 600 HLA-typed donors comprised around 300 gigabases of sequencing data and roughly 86 million unique TCR sequences. Of the 300 to 500 genotyped donors, 65% to 90% were placed in the genetic ancestry cluster associated with self-reported Caucasian donors. The study was designed to test whether signatures of past pathogen exposure could be identified by cataloging public T cell receptors. The study used immunosequencing to profile the T cell repertoires of more than 650 subjects and linked those repertoires to cytomegalovirus serostatus. Besides the first cohort of about 730 subjects, a separate validation cohort made up of over a hundred different subjects was used. To predict cytomegalovirus infection status, the study combined high-throughput TCR immunosequencing, statistical association of individual TCRs with disease status, and machine learning. To study patterns of TCR occurrence, a later analysis re-analyzed previously published TCR beta repertoires from 666 donors and added high-resolution HLA genotyping. The later analysis used no new phenotypic data to find candidate immune exposures, relying instead on TCR beta sequences and their occurrence across donors. In an earlier analysis of 500 to 650 of the donors, high-throughput TCR beta sequencing was used to judge whether each TCR beta V gene segment behaved as functional or pseudogenic. Donor age, sex, ethnicity and CMV serostatus were collected together with the repertoire data. Genome-wide SNP genotypes for about 65% of the roughly 700 donors were used in a later genetic analysis, which treated that subset as a discovery cohort. All discovery cohort repertoires had been generated using a single sequencing platform. Class I and class II HLA loci were covered by the typing at four-digit resolution. The number of donors typed differed by locus, with 629-630 for A, B, C, DRB1 and DQB1, roughly 550 for DQA1, some 570 for DPA1, and some 470 for DPB1. About five DR-DQ haplotypes were handled as single units for association and clustering, since linkage in the cohort was strong. Among roughly 370 genotyped donors of the cohort, an average of approximately 230,000 unique TCR beta nucleotide sequences were sequenced per donor, around 20% of them non-productive.

Points the paper makes about the study in general: An association between a missense DCLRE1C variant and V-gene and J-gene trimming of TCR beta chains was found in a later genetic analysis and replicated in an independent cohort. The classifier was reported to diagnose cytomegalovirus status with high specificity and sensitivity in both the original and validation cohorts. Linkage disequilibrium might explain the correlated functional status among segregating V segments, but an unknown experimental factor could not be ruled out. According to a later analysis, TCR association rates differed among HLA loci, with DRB1 alleles showing the most associated TCRs and HLA-C alleles showing the fewest. The study listed over 150 TCR beta chains as associated with cytomegalovirus. Presence/absence analyses assumed roughly uniform sequencing depth across donors, an assumption that may not hold. Most CMV-associated TCR beta chains appeared to be HLA-restricted in a later analysis, and the HLA associations seemed to be driven largely by CMV exposure. The cohort was sequenced for TCR beta chains only, and without alpha or paired-chain data the features that could be detected were limited. According to the authors, the approach could potentially be generalized to other disease states and immunological phenotypes. A further reported finding was that TCR beta sequences accurately predicted the HLA-A and HLA-B alleles for most subjects in the first cohort. The only immune exposure information available for the cohort was CMV serostatus. In vitro tests confirmed that a few of the cytomegalovirus-associated TCR beta chains recognize cytomegalovirus antigens. Because counts were too low, 15 or so rarely observed V segments, including chromosome 9 orphons, were excluded from the earlier analysis of around 640 of the donors. Because HLA typing was missing for some donors at each locus, association tests included only the typed subset. A later analysis found that HLA-associated TCR beta chains were more clonally expanded and had lower generation probabilities than equally common non-associated chains. When HLA alleles, especially DR and DQ, strongly co-occurred, attributing TCR associations to individual alleles was difficult. A later analysis associated some 17,000 TCR beta sequences with specific HLA alleles at a false discovery rate of 0.05. Some IMGT-functional V segments, including TRBV6-2 and TRBV6-3, could not be told apart with the 87-base-pair reads, so those segments were excluded. An earlier analysis of approximately 500 of the donors showed that most TCR beta V segments appeared in productive rearrangements either about 87% or about 30% of the time, which broadly matched IMGT annotations. Compared with the approximately 670-donor mean, donors in an Asian-associated ancestry cluster had fewer N-insertions in productive TCRs, according to a later genetic analysis. According to a later analysis, parvovirus B19, influenza, CMV and Epstein-Barr virus appeared linked to several top co-occurrence clusters. Most TCR sequences were observed very rarely across donors, whereas some public TCRs were present in many individuals. A cluster of highly shared sequence variants was judged likely to be a technical artifact of the sequencing pipeline.

The cohort consisted of fewer than 700 healthy bone marrow donors. All cohort members were sampled while nominally healthy, although unrecorded immune exposures were likely present. The donor tested CMV seronegative, placing the donor among the roughly 350 seronegative members of the cohort. A peripheral blood sample was provided by each donor, and peripheral blood mononuclear cells were used for TCR beta sequencing. Genomic DNA extraction from the blood cell samples was performed with the Qiagen DNeasy Blood Extraction Kit. The receptor library was made with the immunoSEQ multiplex PCR assay. For the multiplex PCR, a mixture combining 60 forward primers for TCR Vbeta segments and 13 reverse primers for TCR Jbeta segments was used. Amplification of the CDR3 region of rearranged TCR beta genes was performed with a multiplex PCR assay on genomic DNA. The Illumina HiSeq System was used to sequence the amplified TCR beta libraries as 87-base-pair reads. The study's own analysis went as follows. Across the 500 to 750 repertoires, a later analysis counted 60 million to 90 million unique TCR beta chains, approximately 12 million of which were shared by at least two donors. To remove PCR and sequencing errors, raw reads were error-corrected and collapsed into unique sequences using a nearest-neighbor algorithm that merged closely related sequences. Alignment of CDR3 sequences to IMGT reference sequences was used to assign V, D and J gene segments. For a sequence to be retained, a match of at least six nucleotides was required to both a V gene segment and a J gene segment. A rearrangement counted as productive if the CDR3 had no stop codons and remained in frame with V and J, and every other rearrangement counted as non-productive. Following IMGT convention, CDR3 was defined as the stretch from the second conserved V-encoded cysteine to the conserved J-encoded phenylalanine. The earlier analysis of around 640 of the donors excluded sequences that lacked an unambiguous match to a single V gene segment. An earlier analysis of fewer than 750 of the donors called V segments functional above 56.7% productive rearrangements and segregating when the between-donor standard deviation exceeded 5%. A statistical classification framework was built for diagnosing cytomegalovirus status from the catalog of TCR beta chain sequences. A later analysis assigned V and J genes by comparing TCR nucleotide sequences with IMGT/GENE-DB human TR gene sequences. The TCRdist pipeline was used in a later analysis to assign CDR3 sequences and most-parsimonious VDJ recombination scenarios. A later analysis defined each TCR beta chain by its CDR3 amino acid sequence plus V-gene family, and excluded reads lacking a unique V-gene family. A later analysis removed several hundred highly shared, low-generation-probability nucleotide sequences to deal with suspected cross-contamination and a sequencing artifact. A later analysis calculated a clonal expansion index for each public chain from normalized within-repertoire ranks of inferred template counts. Generation probabilities in a later analysis came from a VDJ recombination model fitted to out-of-frame rearrangements, and those results were checked against IGoR. A later analysis scored TCR-TCR, TCR-HLA and TCR-CMV co-occurrence with hypergeometric tests, applying a repertoire-size bias correction to TCR pairs. To estimate false discovery rates, a later analysis permuted the HLA or CMV assignments 20 times. A later analysis grouped co-occurring TCRs with DBSCAN, adding TCRdist sequence similarity when clustering within HLA-allele-positive subsets. For co-occurrence clustering, repertoires with fewer than 30,000 or more than 120,000 public chains were excluded, along with 5 or 6 repertoires with anomalous nucleotide sharing. TCRdb retrieved this table from immuneACCESS and kept in-frame rearrangements only. Not all clones are present; in checked studies, unresolved V genes account for under half, and no reason is known for the remainder. The DNA gave D and trimming, while V, J and clone size come from that table. The sample has roughly 98,000 clones on record, around 77% of them singletons. The ten largest clones take up about 8.3% of the sample.

As to this clone: This receptor's antigen is unknown. Per-base quality was not reported, and no clone a single base away is much larger than it.

Relative to germline, V is 4 bases shorter and J is 3 bases shorter, with 9 bases between their ends. Taken from cysteine to phenylalanine, the CDR3 has 13 residues. Solely the CDR3 DNA is kept, with 39 bases framed from the first base. CDR1 and CDR2, looked up from the germline V gene (reference sequence), are MNHEY and SMNVEV. Recombination connected TRBV27 to TRBJ1-2; the D gene cannot be resolved reliably. Sequenced input: PBMCs. The source is a female donor in good health and CMV-seronegative. The nucleotides read TGTGCCAGCAGTTCAGGACTCGACTATGGCTACACCTTC. It translates as CASSSGLDYGYTF.